The following is a TCR beta chain sequence with its context. This record belongs to a study of T cells in Graves' hyperthyroidism and ophthalmopathy. The investigators amplified TCR beta CDR3 regions from RNA transcripts. The TCR CDR3 was amplified in a first-round RT-PCR using the HTBI primer set. Each CDR3 protein gets one entry after TCRdb re-called the multiplex PCR reads with MiXCR. There are roughly 240,000 distinct CDR3 sequences in the sample; approximately 23% occur only once, and roughly a third lies in the top ten. Germline V lookup: CDR1 SGHVS, CDR2 FQNEAQ. This CDR3 comprises 15 residues. V was cut by 1 base and J by 3 bases, with 13 bases left in between.

What was sequenced was blood. This TCR derives from a woman between 40 and 50 years old with Graves' ophthalmopathy. The chain recombines TRBV7-8 with TRBJ2-7; weak D call: TRBD1 (5 bases). The CDR3 region is CASSLVTDTSYEQYF. The CDR3 DNA reads as TGTGCCAGCAGCTTAGTAACGGACACAAGCTACGAGCAGTACTTC. Drawing the rest from reference TRBV7-8 and TRBJ2-7, the complete variable domain is GAGVSQSPRYKVAKRGQDVALRCDPISGHVSLFWYQQALGQGPEFLTYFQNEAQLDKSGLPSDRFFAERPEGSVSTLKIQRTQQEDSAVYLCASSLVTDTSYEQYFGPGTRLTVT.